This T cell receptor beta chain was captured by sequencing in a study of OX40 agonist ivuxolimab in advanced cancers. About the study: Ivuxolimab, an antibody acting as an agonist of OX40 (CD134), was used to treat patients. One hepatocellular carcinoma and two cutaneous melanoma patients partially responded.

Some clones are missing from TCRdb's copy, which holds only in-frame ones; the method was immunoSEQ multiplex PCR. The table records about 130,000 clones, 92% of them present only once. Points from the study as a whole: Researchers report that CD8+ T cells had, on average, more expanded clones than CD4+. Specificity for antigen went undetermined in the expanded peripheral T cells.

Turning to this clone: Its target is unknown.

The CDR3 length is 16 residues. Germline lookup yields CDR1 SGHRS and CDR2 YFSETQ. Trimming left V 0 bases short and J 4 bases short, with 16 bases between. The sequence came from an adult with an advanced solid tumor such as melanoma, head and neck, liver or kidney cancer. The chain couples TRBV5-1 to TRBJ2-5; tentative D call: TRBD1 (6 bases). Sequencing was performed on CD4+ or CD8+ T cells sorted from blood, taken in a trial of the OX40 agonist ivuxolimab. The CDR3: CASSLDRVYSRETQYF. The CDR3, as DNA: TGCGCCAGCAGCTTGGACAGGGTCTATTCGCGAGAGACCCAGTACTTC.